This T cell receptor beta chain is from a study of T cell repertoires in cytomegalovirus infection. Study context: Selection of CMV epitopes for the study included recently identified HLA-C-restricted and well-studied HLA-B-restricted ones. It was the public TCR beta signatures that indicated both CMV infection and matching HLA type.

TCRdb passed the reads through MiXCR, listing each CDR3 protein once. Found here are around 710,000 distinct CDR3 sequences, around 29% of them singletons; the top ten hold roughly 14%. To note about this clonotype: Its antigen is not identified.

The CDR3 totals 14 residues. V dropped 6 bases and J dropped 5 bases, with 15 bases sitting between them. The germline V gene encodes CDR1 SGHDT and CDR2 YYEEEE. Study-wide results and limits: The response measured ex vivo was dominated by TCR beta clonotypes (HLA-C-restricted and CMV-specific).

Sequencing used cultured CD8+ T cells from PBMCs, obtained from culture after CMV antigen stimulation. V gene TRBV5-6 combines with J gene TRBJ2-1, with a weak D call TRBD2 (5 bases). This TCR derives from a human donor in good health (CMV status not recorded). Some clones in this sample may be carry-over from other donors' samples. CDR3 sequence reads: CASNPQRIHNEQFF. CDR3 in DNA: TGTGCCAGCAACCCCCAGCGGATCCACAATGAGCAGTTCTTC.